Reported below is one T cell receptor beta chain. This sample stems from a study of blood T cell repertoires in COVID-19. Background on the study: Spain, Italy and the United States supplied samples that represented acute and convalescent COVID-19.

Original handling: For nucleated cells, counts were estimated from reference gene primer amplification. Method: immunoSEQ multiplex PCR; TCRdb's copy keeps in-frame clones and lacks some. D and trimming were read from the DNA, whereas the V and J calls and clone size are those reported in that table. Of 150,000 to 200,000 clones in the sample, about four fifths were seen once. The sample taken for sequencing was peripheral blood. This receptor was identified in a man aged 65 to 79 with active or convalescent COVID-19.

As DNA, the CDR3 is TGTGCCAGCAGCAGTGACTGGGTGAACACTGAAGCTTTCTTT. This codes for CASSSDWVNTEAFF. The chain is built from TRBV5-6 and TRBJ1-1; D is ambiguous. The ends were cut back, 4 bases at V and 0 bases at J, with 10 bases in the middle. Germline CDR1 reads SGHDT; CDR2 reads YYEEEE. The CDR3 sequence is 14 residues long.